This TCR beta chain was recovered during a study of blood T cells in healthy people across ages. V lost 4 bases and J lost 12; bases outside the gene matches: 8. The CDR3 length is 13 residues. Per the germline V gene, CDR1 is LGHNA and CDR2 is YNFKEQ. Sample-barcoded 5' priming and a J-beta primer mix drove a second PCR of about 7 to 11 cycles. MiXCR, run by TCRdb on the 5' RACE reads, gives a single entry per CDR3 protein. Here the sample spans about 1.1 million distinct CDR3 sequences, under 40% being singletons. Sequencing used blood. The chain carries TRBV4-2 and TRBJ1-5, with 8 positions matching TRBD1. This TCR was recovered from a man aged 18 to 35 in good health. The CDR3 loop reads CASSPGDRFVQHF. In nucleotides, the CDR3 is TGTGCCAGCAGCCCGGGGGACAGGTTCGTCCAGCATTTT.